Listed below are T cell receptor beta chains from one sample, sequenced in a study of siplizumab effects on memory and regulatory T cells. The data were produced by immunoSEQ multiplex PCR, yet TCRdb's version contains in-frame clones alone and is incomplete. The repertoire holds roughly 56,000 clones, with about 92% as singletons. Sequences were obtained from CD8+ T cells sorted from blood. All receptors derive from a human donor in good health. The CDR3 runs from the conserved cysteine through the conserved F or W. The D gene is left open where the match is weak. Clone size appears in some rows only: once, few, many, or a class for an expanded clone.

TRBJ1-1 NA TRBV7-2 TRBD1 TGTGCCAGCCAGGTACTGACAGGGAGAACTGAAGCTTTCTTT CASQVLTGRTEAFF
TRBJ1-4 NA TRBV28 NA TGTGCCAGCAGTTTAAATCGCAATGAAAAACTGTTTTTT CASSLNRNEKLFF
TRBJ2-5 NA TRBV9 TRBD2 TGTGCCAGCAGCGAGGGACTAGCGGGAGGAGAGACCCAGTACTTC CASSEGLAGGETQYF
TRBJ2-5 once TRBV4-2 NA TGTGCCAGCAGCCAAGAGGGGTTCCAGTTGGAGACCCAGTACTTC CASSQEGFQLETQYF
TRBJ2-7 NA TRBV28 NA TGTGCCAGCAGTTTAGCGGCGGGGGCGACGCACGAGCAGTACTTC CASSLAAGATHEQYF
TRBJ2-7 NA TRBV18 NA TGTGCCAGCTCACCGGGGGGCGGGAACCCCAACGAGCAGTACTTC CASSPGGGNPNEQYF
TRBJ2-7 NA TRBV2 TRBD2 TGTGCCAGCAGTGAGGGGAGGGTTGGGGTCGAGCAGTACTTC CASSEGRVGVEQYF
TRBJ2-1 NA TRBV6-7 TRBD1 TGTGCCAGCCCGGGACAGGGGGGAAATGAGCAGTTCTTC CASPGQGGNEQFF
TRBJ1-4 NA TRBV28 NA TGTGCCAGCAGTCCAGGAGCTGTAGGACTGTTTTTT CASSPGAVGLFF
TRBJ2-1 NA TRBV5-6 TRBD1 TGTGCCAGCAGCCCTTCCCCCGACAGGGGAACCCCCAATGAGCAGTTCTTC CASSPSPDRGTPNEQFF
TRBJ1-3 NA TRBV28 NA TGTGCCAGCCTCAGGGGCTCTGGAAACACCATATATTTT CASLRGSGNTIYF
TRBJ2-5 NA TRBV7-6 NA TGTGCCAGCAGCTTAGCGCAGGCCTCCGGGGAGCAGTACTTC CASSLAQASGEQYF
TRBJ2-7 once TRBV6-1 NA TGTGCCAGCAGTGAAACGCCCTACACTGCGTACGAGCAGTACTTC CASSETPYTAYEQYF
TRBJ1-2 NA TRBV6-5 NA TGTGCCAGCGGGGACATTCGGGCATGGTCGCGGGGCTACACCTTC CASGDIRAWSRGYTF
TRBJ2-3 NA TRBV30 NA TGTGCCTGGAGTGTTAAGTCCCCCACAGATACGCAGTATTTT CAWSVKSPTDTQYF
TRBJ1-1 NA TRBV4-2 NA TGTGCCAGCAGCCAAGAAGGGACCGTGACTGAAGCTTTCTTT CASSQEGTVTEAFF
TRBJ1-4 NA TRBV14 NA TGTGCCAGCAGCGTGGGACGGACTGATGAAAAACTGTTTTTT CASSVGRTDEKLFF
TRBJ1-1 NA TRBV2 NA TGTGCCAGCAGTGATTTCTCGCTGAACACTGAAGCTTTCTTT CASSDFSLNTEAFF
TRBJ2-7 NA TRBV9 TRBD2 TGTGCCAGCAGCGCCCCCCTAGCGGGAGGAGCCTACGAGCAGTACTTC CASSAPLAGGAYEQYF
TRBJ2-2 NA TRBV7-6 TRBD1 TGTGCCAGCAGCCCGGGACAGGGCTTGAACACCGGGGAGCTGTTTTTT CASSPGQGLNTGELFF
TRBJ2-6 NA TRBV4-1 TRBD2 TGCGCCAGCAGCCCCATGGGGGAGGGTGCGTCTGGGGCCAACGTCCTGACTTTC CASSPMGEGASGANVLTF
TRBJ2-7 NA TRBV4-2 NA TGTGCCAGCAGCCAAGTACGAGGAGGAACTACCTACGAGCAGTACTTC CASSQVRGGTTYEQYF
TRBJ1-4 NA TRBV28 TRBD1 TGTACCAGCACCCCGACAGGGGGAAACGAAAAACTGTTTTTT CTSTPTGGNEKLFF
TRBJ2-3 NA TRBV2 NA TGTGCCAGCACCTCAAGGGGTACGCAGTATTTT CASTSRGTQYF
TRBJ2-7 NA TRBV18 NA TGTGCCAGCTCACCCGGGACGGGAACCTACGAGCAGTACTTC CASSPGTGTYEQYF
TRBJ2-1 NA TRBV4-1 TRBD2 TGCGCCAGCAGCCCCCTCTCGAGCGGGATAGACAATGAGCAGTTCTTC CASSPLSSGIDNEQFF
TRBJ2-2 NA TRBV30 TRBD2 TGTGCCTGGAGTGTCGCCTCAACTAGCGGGAGTGCAAGGGACACCGGGGAGCTGTTTTTT CAWSVASTSGSARDTGELFF
TRBJ2-7 NA TRBV6-5 NA TGTGCCAGCAGTCTACAGGGCTACGAGCAGTACTTC CASSLQGYEQYF
TRBJ1-2 NA TRBV5-6 NA TGTGCCAGCAGCGTATCGTGGTCCACGTGGGGAGGCTACACCTTC CASSVSWSTWGGYTF
TRBJ2-7 NA TRBV10-2 TRBD1 TGCGCCAGCAGTGAAGGGACAGGGTCCCCCAACGAGCAGTACTTC CASSEGTGSPNEQYF
TRBJ2-2 NA TRBV6-5 NA TGTGCCACTCCCCATGGAGGGAACACCGGGGAGCTGTTTTTT CATPHGGNTGELFF
TRBJ1-1 NA TRBV28 TRBD1 TGTGCCAGCATCCACACCCGGGACAGGGGAAAGAACACTGAAGCTTTCTTT CASIHTRDRGKNTEAFF
TRBJ2-1 NA TRBV4-1 TRBD1 TGCGCCAGCAACGACAGGGAAAACAATGAGCAGTTCTTC CASNDRENNEQFF
TRBJ1-3 NA TRBV28 NA TGTGCCAGCAGTTTAGCGCCGAACACCATATATTTT CASSLAPNTIYF
TRBJ2-7 NA TRBV5-6 NA TGTGCCAGCAGCTTGTTCCTCGCCCACGAGCAGTACTTC CASSLFLAHEQYF
TRBJ2-1 NA TRBV27 TRBD2 TGTGCCAGCAGCAAAGGACTAGCGGGGCCTACCAAGAGCTCCTACAATGAGCAGTTCTTC CASSKGLAGPTKSSYNEQFF
TRBJ2-4 NA TRBV27 TRBD1 TGTGCCAGCAGTTACAGGGGAGCCAAAAACATTCAGTACTTC CASSYRGAKNIQYF
TRBJ2-7 NA TRBV9 NA TGTGCCAGCAGCGGCAGGGGAGTCGACGAGCAGTACTTC CASSGRGVDEQYF
TRBJ2-7 NA TRBV4-1 NA TGCGCCAGCAGCCAAGAGTTCGGCAGACCCTACGAGCAGTACTTC CASSQEFGRPYEQYF
TRBJ1-1 NA TRBV19 TRBD1 TGTGCCAGTAGTTCGGACAGGGGCACTGAAGCTTTCTTT CASSSDRGTEAFF